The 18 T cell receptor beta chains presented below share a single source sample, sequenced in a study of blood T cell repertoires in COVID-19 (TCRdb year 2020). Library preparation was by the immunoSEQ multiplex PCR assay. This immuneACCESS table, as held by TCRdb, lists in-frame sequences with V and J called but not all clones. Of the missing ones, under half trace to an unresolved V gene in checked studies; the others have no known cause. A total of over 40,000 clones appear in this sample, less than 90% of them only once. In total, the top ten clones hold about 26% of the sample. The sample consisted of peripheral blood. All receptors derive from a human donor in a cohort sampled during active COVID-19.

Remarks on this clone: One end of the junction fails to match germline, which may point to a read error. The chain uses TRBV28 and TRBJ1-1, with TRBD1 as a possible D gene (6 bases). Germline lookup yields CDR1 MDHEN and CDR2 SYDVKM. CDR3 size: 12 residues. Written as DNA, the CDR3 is TGTGCCAGCAGTTCCTTAGGGGGTCCTCCCTTTTGG. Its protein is CASSSLGGPPFW.

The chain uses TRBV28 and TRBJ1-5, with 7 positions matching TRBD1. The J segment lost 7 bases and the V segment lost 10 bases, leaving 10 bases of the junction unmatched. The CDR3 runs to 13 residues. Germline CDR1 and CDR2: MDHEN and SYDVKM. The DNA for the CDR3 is TGTGCCACCCACAGGGGCTCCCAACAGCCCCAGCATTTT. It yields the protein CATHRGSQQPQHF.

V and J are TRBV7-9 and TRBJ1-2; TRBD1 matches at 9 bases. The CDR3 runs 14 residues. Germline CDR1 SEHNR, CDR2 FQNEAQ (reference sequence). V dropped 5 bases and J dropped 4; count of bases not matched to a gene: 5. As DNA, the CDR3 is TGTGCCAGCAGCGGACAGGGGACGGCCTATGGCTACACCTTC. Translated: CASSGQGTAYGYTF.

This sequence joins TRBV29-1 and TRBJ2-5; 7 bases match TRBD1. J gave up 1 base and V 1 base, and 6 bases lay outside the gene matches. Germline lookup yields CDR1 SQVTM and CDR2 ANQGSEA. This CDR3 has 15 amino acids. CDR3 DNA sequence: TGCAGCGTTGAAGCCTTGGGACAGCCCCAAGAGACCCAGTACTTC. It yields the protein CSVEALGQPQETQYF. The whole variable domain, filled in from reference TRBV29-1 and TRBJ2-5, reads SAVISQKPSRDICQRGTSLTIQCQVDSQVTMMFWYRQQPGQSLTLIATANQGSEATYESGFVIDKFPISRPNLTFSTLTVSNMSPEDSSIYLCSVEALGQPQETQYFGPGTRLLVL.

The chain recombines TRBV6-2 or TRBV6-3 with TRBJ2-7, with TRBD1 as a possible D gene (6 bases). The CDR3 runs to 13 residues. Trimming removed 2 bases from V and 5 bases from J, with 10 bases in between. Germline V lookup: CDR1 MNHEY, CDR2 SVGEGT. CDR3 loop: CASSYQTGNEQYV. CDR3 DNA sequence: TGTGCCAGCAGTTACCAAACAGGGAACGAGCAGTACGTC.

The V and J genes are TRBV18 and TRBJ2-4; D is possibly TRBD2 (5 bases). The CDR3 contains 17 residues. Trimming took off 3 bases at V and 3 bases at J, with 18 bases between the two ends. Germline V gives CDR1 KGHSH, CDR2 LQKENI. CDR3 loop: CASSPGPPTGGKNIQYF. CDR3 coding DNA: TGTGCCAGCTCACCGGGCCCCCCCACCGGAGGCAAAAACATTCAGTACTTC.

In DNA, the CDR3 is TGCGCCAGCAGCCCGGGACAGGGGGCGCAGTCCCTCTCTGGAAACACCATATATTTT. It translates to CASSPGQGAQSLSGNTIYF. V gene TRBV5-1 combines with J gene TRBJ1-3; TRBD1 agrees at 12 bases. CDR1 is SGHRS, CDR2 YFSETQ, per germline. J lost 0 bases, V lost 4 bases, and 11 bases had no gene match. The CDR3 has 19 amino acids. Drawing the rest from reference TRBV5-1 and TRBJ1-3, the complete variable domain is KAGVTQTPRYLIKTRGQQVTLSCSPISGHRSVSWYQQTPGQGLQFLFEYFSETQRNKGNFPGRFSGRQFSNSRSEMNVSTLELGDSALYLCASSPGQGAQSLSGNTIYFGEGSWLTVV.

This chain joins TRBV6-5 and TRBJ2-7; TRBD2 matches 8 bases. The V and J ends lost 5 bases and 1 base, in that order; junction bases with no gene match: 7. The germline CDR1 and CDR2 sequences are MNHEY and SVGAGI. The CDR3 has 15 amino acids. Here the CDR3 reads CASSRGGSGSYEQYV. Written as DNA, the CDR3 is TGTGCCAGCAGTCGGGGGGGCAGCGGTTCCTACGAGCAGTACGTC.

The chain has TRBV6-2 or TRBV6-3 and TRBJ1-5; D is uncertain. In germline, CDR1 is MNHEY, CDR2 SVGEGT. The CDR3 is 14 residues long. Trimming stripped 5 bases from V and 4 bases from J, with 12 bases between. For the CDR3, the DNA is TGTGCCAGCAGTCAAAGACATACGAATCAGCCCCAGCATTTT. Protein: CASSQRHTNQPQHF.

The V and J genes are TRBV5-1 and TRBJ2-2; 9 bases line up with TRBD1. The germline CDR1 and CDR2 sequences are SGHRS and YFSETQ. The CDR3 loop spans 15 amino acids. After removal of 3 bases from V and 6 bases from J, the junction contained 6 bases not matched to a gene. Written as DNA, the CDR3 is TGCGCCAGCAGCTCCGGGACAGGGAGGGCCGGGGAGCTGTTTTTT. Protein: CASSSGTGRAGELFF.

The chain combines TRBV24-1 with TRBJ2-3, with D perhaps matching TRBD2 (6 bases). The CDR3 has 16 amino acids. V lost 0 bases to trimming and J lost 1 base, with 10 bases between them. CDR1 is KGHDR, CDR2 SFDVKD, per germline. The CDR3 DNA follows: TGTGCCACCAGTGATTTGCAGGCTAGCGGCACAGATACGCAGTATTTT. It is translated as CATSDLQASGTDTQYF.

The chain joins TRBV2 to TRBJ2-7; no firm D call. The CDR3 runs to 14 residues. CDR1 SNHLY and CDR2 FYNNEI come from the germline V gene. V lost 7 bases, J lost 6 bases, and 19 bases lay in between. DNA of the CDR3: TGTGCCAGCAAAATTTACGGTTCTGGAGCCGAGCAGTACTTC. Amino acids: CASKIYGSGAEQYF.

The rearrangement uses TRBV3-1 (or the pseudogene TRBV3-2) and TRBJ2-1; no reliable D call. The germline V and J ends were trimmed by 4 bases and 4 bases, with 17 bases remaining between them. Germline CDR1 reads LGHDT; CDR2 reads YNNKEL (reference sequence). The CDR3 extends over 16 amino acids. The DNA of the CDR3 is TGTGCCAGCAGCCCAGTGAAAGACTTCCCTTACAATGAGCAGTTCTTC. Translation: CASSPVKDFPYNEQFF.

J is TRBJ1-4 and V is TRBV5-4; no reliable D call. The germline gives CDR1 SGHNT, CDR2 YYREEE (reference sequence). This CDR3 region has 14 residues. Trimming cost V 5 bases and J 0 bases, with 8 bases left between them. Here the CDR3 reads CASSRTATNEKLFF. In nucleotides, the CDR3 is TGTGCCAGCAGTAGGACTGCAACTAATGAAAAACTGTTTTTT.

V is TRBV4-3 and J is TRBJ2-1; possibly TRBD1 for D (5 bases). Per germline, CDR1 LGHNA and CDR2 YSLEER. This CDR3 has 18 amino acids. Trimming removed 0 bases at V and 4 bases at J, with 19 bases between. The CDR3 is CASSQDTTGPPGYNEQFF. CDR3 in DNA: TGCGCCAGCAGCCAAGACACCACGGGTCCTCCAGGGTACAATGAGCAGTTCTTC.

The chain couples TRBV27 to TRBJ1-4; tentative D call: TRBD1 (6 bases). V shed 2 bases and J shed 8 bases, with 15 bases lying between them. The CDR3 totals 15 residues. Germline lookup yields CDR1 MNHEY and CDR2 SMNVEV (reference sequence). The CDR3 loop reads CASSLQGQGSEKLFF. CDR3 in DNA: TGTGCCAGCAGTTTACAGGGGCAGGGGAGCGAAAAACTGTTTTTT.

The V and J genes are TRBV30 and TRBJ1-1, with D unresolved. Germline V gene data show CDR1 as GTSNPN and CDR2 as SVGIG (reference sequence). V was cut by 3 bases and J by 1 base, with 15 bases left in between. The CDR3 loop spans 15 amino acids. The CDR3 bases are TGTGCCTGGAGGCGCGGGAGGGTACCGAACACTGAAGCTTTCTTT. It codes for CAWRRGRVPNTEAFF.

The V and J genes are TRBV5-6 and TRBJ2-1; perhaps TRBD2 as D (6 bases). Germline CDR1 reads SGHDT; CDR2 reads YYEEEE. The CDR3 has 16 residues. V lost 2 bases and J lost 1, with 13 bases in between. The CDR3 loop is CASSLRAGPSYNEQFF. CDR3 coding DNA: TGTGCCAGCAGCTTACGGGCGGGGCCTTCCTACAATGAGCAGTTCTTC. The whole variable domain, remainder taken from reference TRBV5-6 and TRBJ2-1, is DAGVTQSPTHLIKTRGQQVTLRCSPKSGHDTVSWYQQALGQGPQFIFQYYEEEERQRGNFPDRFSGHQFPNYSSELNVNALLLGDSALYLCASSLRAGPSYNEQFFGPGTRLTVL.